Shown below are 16 T cell receptor beta chains from a single sample sequenced in a study of cytomegalovirus exposure and HLA in healthy donors listed by TCRdb under 2017. Library creation used the immunoSEQ multiplex PCR assay. For the multiplex PCR, a mixture combining 60 forward primers for TCR Vbeta segments and 13 reverse primers for TCR Jbeta segments was used. This immuneACCESS table, as held by TCRdb, lists in-frame sequences with V and J called but not all clones. Of the missing ones, under half trace to an unresolved V gene in checked studies; the others have no known cause. Here the sample has approximately 130,000 clones; less than 80% occur a single time. The top ten clonotypes cover 1.5% to 2% of the sample. Sequencing used PBMCs. Receptors originate from a female donor in good health and CMV-seropositive.

The V and J genes are TRBV30 and TRBJ1-1, with D hard to call. Trimming cost V 0 bases and J 1 base, with 9 bases left between them. CDR1 GTSNPN and CDR2 SVGIG come from the germline V gene (reference sequence). There are 14 residues in the CDR3. The CDR3 loop is CAWSVSQSNTEAFF. DNA of the CDR3: TGTGCCTGGAGTGTGTCACAGTCGAACACTGAAGCTTTCTTT.

This chain links TRBV19 with TRBJ1-3, with TRBD1 matching over 7 bases. There are 16 residues in the CDR3. Trimming at V came to 5 bases and at J to 3 bases, leaving 10 bases not matched to a gene. Per the germline V gene, CDR1 is LNHDA and CDR2 is SQIVND (reference sequence). The chain's CDR3 is CASSARTGSFGNTIYF. CDR3 sequence (DNA): TGTGCCAGTAGTGCCCGGACAGGATCCTTTGGAAACACCATATATTTT.

The chain recombines TRBV10-1 with TRBJ2-5; TRBD1 matches 7 bases. Germline loops: CDR1 WNHNN, CDR2 SYGVQD (reference sequence). Trimming at V came to 5 bases and at J to 1 base, leaving 1 base not matched to a gene. The CDR3 totals 13 residues. CDR3 sequence reads: CASSSGGQETQYF. The CDR3 nucleotides read TGCGCCAGCAGTTCAGGGGGCCAAGAGACCCAGTACTTC.

V gene TRBV30 combines with J gene TRBJ1-2; 7 bases fit TRBD1. V was pared by 8 bases and J by 4 bases, with 7 bases of the junction left unmatched. Per the germline V gene, CDR1 is GTSNPN and CDR2 is SVGIG (reference sequence). The CDR3 covers 12 residues. The CDR3 sequence: CAGKSGGYGYTF. Written as DNA, the CDR3 is TGTGCCGGGAAGTCAGGGGGCTATGGCTACACCTTC.

The chain has TRBV7-9 and TRBJ2-1; 7 positions match TRBD1. Germline-derived CDR1 and CDR2 are SEHNR and FQNEAQ (reference sequence). Germline trimming cut 1 base from V and 4 bases from J; bases unmatched to any gene: 4. The CDR3 is 15 residues long. Here the CDR3 DNA reads TGTGCCAGCAGCTTAGGAGGGGGCTATTACAATGAGCAGTTCTTC. The encoded protein is CASSLGGGYYNEQFF.

Note on this clone: Because the CDR3's place on the DNA is in doubt, the DNA is left out and the CDR3 is given as listed by TCRdb. The V gene is TRBV7-6, the J gene TRBJ2-6; the listed D gene, TRBD1, was not tested against the DNA. Germline loops: CDR1 SGHVS, CDR2 FNYEAQ. The CDR3 comprises 22 residues, both ends counted. CDR3 region: CASSLGKYLVGQGASGANVLTF.

The chain combines TRBV5-1 with TRBJ2-7; D not certain. CDR3 length: 13 amino acids. Germline V gene sequence: CDR1 SGHRS, CDR2 YFSETQ. V lost 4 bases and J lost 1, with 9 bases in between. CDR3 protein: CASSPPDSYEQYF. The CDR3 DNA reads as TGCGCCAGCAGCCCTCCAGATTCCTACGAGCAGTACTTC.

Note on this clone: This specimen includes other DNA sequences encoding the same CDR3. The V gene is TRBV19, the J gene TRBJ2-7, with TRBD1 identical over 9 bases. The CDR3 has 14 amino acids. V shed 4 bases and J 2 bases; nucleotides not matched to a gene: 3. Per germline, CDR1 LNHDA and CDR2 SQIVND (reference sequence). The CDR3 DNA sequence: TGTGCCAGTAGTAAGGGACAGGGCGCCTACGAGCAGTACTTC. It yields the protein CASSKGQGAYEQYF.

This clone was detected a few times. The J gene is TRBJ2-4, the V gene TRBV29-1; D might be TRBD2 (5 bases). The germline V and J ends were trimmed by 4 bases and 2 bases, with 9 bases remaining between them. Germline V CDR1 and CDR2: SQVTM, ANQGSEA. This CDR3 has 13 amino acids. CDR3 DNA: TGCAGCGTTGCCGGGGTGTCCAAAAACATTCAGTACTTC. This translates into CSVAGVSKNIQYF. The full variable domain, with the rest looked up from reference TRBV29-1 and TRBJ2-4, is SAVISQKPSRDICQRGTSLTIQCQVDSQVTMMFWYRQQPGQSLTLIATANQGSEATYESGFVIDKFPISRPNLTFSTLTVSNMSPEDSSIYLCSVAGVSKNIQYFGAGTRLSVL.

Written as DNA, the CDR3 is TGTGCCAGCAGCTCGGGCGGACAGGCGAGCTCCTACGAGCAGTACTTC. Translating gives CASSSGGQASSYEQYF. This rearrangement joins TRBV11-2 to TRBJ2-7; 7 bases align to TRBD1. The CDR3 extends over 16 amino acids. With V trimmed by 4 bases and J by 0 bases, 9 bases remained unmatched. Looked up from germline, CDR1 is SGHAT and CDR2 is FQNNGV.

This clone occurred once. The chain employs TRBV29-1 and TRBJ2-3; tentatively, D is TRBD2 (6 bases). CDR3 length: 13 amino acids. Trimming removed 3 bases from V and 4 bases from J, with 11 bases in between. The V gene's germline CDR1 is SQVTM and CDR2 ANQGSEA. The CDR3 spells CSVEEGFADTQYF. CDR3 sequence (DNA): TGCAGCGTTGAGGAGGGTTTCGCAGATACGCAGTATTTT.

The chain combines TRBV19 with TRBJ2-5, with D uncertain. CDR3 length: 13 amino acids. CDR1 LNHDA and CDR2 SQIVND come from the germline V gene (reference sequence). V was clipped by 5 bases and J by 3 bases, with 10 bases between them. The CDR3 loop reads CASSAAGKETQYF. In nucleotides, the CDR3 is TGTGCCAGTAGTGCAGCAGGAAAAGAGACCCAGTACTTC.

The chain uses TRBV30 and TRBJ1-2; D is possibly TRBD1 (5 bases). From germline, CDR1 is GTSNPN and CDR2 SVGIG (reference sequence). This CDR3 is built from 10 residues. V dropped 5 bases and J dropped 8 bases, with 9 bases sitting between them. CDR3 sequence (DNA): TGTGCCTGGTATGGGGCCGGCTACACCTTC. Protein sequence: CAWYGAGYTF.

A few counts support this clone. This chain links TRBV28 with TRBJ1-1; 9 nucleotides agree with TRBD1. V was pared by 5 bases and J by 4 bases, with 2 bases of the junction left unmatched. The CDR3 length is 13 residues. In germline, CDR1 is MDHEN, CDR2 SYDVKM. The CDR3 coding sequence is TGTGCCAGCAGTCCGACAGGGGGCACTGAAGCTTTCTTT. This sequence encodes CASSPTGGTEAFF.

The genes are TRBV11-2 and TRBJ2-1, with a weak D call TRBD2 (6 bases). V lost 1 base and J lost 3, with 19 bases in between. This CDR3 has 18 residues. From germline, CDR1 is SGHAT and CDR2 FQNNGV. CDR3 bases: TGTGCCAGCAGCTTAGCTGGTCGCGGGATCGGGGGCTACAATGAGCAGTTCTTC. Residues: CASSLAGRGIGGYNEQFF. Drawing the rest from reference TRBV11-2 and TRBJ2-1, the complete variable domain is EAGVAQSPRYKIIEKRQSVAFWCNPISGHATLYWYQQILGQGPKLLIQFQNNGVVDDSQLPKDRFSAERLKGVDSTLKIQPAKLEDSAVYLCASSLAGRGIGGYNEQFFGPGTRLTVL.

This clone has only a few counts. The CDR3, as DNA: TGTGCCAGCAGCTTATTTACCGGGACAGGGGAAACTGAAGCTTTCTTT. It encodes CASSLFTGTGETEAFF. The chain links TRBV11-1 to TRBJ1-1; 10 bases agree with TRBD1. This CDR3 is 16 amino acids long. CDR1 is SGHAT and CDR2 is FQDESV in the germline V gene (reference sequence). The J segment lost 5 bases and the V segment lost 2 bases, leaving 8 bases of the junction unmatched.